The subject of this entry is one TCR beta chain. The method was immunoSEQ multiplex PCR; TCRdb's version includes in-frame clones alone and lacks a portion of them. The sample consists of under 40,000 clones, more than 70% of them appearing once. V was trimmed by 0 bases and J by 4 bases, leaving 10 bases between them. Germline V gene lookup returns CDR1 SGHDT and CDR2 YYEEEE. The CDR3 contains 15 residues. The data are from a study of OX40 agonist ivuxolimab in advanced cancers. Here the sequenced sample was CD4+ or CD8+ T cells sorted from blood, taken in a trial of the OX40 agonist ivuxolimab. The sequence came from an adult with an advanced solid tumor such as melanoma, head and neck, liver or kidney cancer. The gene calls are TRBV5-6 and TRBJ2-2; no clear D gene. The CDR3 DNA follows: TGTGCCAGCAGCTTGGTACAGCACGGCACCGGGGAGCTGTTTTTT. This translates into CASSLVQHGTGELFF.